This T cell receptor beta chain originates from a study of CD8+ T cells in alopecia areata (dated by TCRdb to about 2018). For the wider study: The treated patients took part in an open-label pilot trial in which moderate-to-severe alopecia areata was treated with oral tofacitinib at 5 to 10 mg twice daily. Scalp tissue and sorted CD4+ and CD8+ peripheral blood T cells from patchy and totalis/universalis alopecia areata patients and from healthy controls were covered by human TCRbeta sequencing. The RNA source kit depended on sample type: the PAXgene miRNA kit for fixed scalp, the miRNeasy kit for PBMCs, and the RNeasy kit for mouse skin. Biopsies were taken from tofacitinib-treated patients at baseline and at 4 and 24 weeks of treatment, and a later scalp biopsy was taken in several of the tofacitinib-treated patients. Tofacitinib was given for 6 to 18 months, followed by 6 months of follow-up off drug to assess delayed response and recurrence. To study T cell clonal expansion in alopecia areata, the researchers applied high-throughput TCRbeta sequencing to both the C3H/HeJ mouse model and human patients. Scalp clonality was compared among normal scalp (n=4), patchy alopecia areata scalp (n=8), and alopecia totalis/universalis scalp (n=8). immunoSEQ multiplex PCR using 35 Vbeta forward primers and 13 Jbeta reverse primers was used to amplify TCRbeta CDR3 regions. Overall study outcomes, separate from this receptor: Higher clonality and more expanded CD8+ clones were observed in lesional scalp than in normal scalp, particularly in alopecia totalis/universalis, a finding suggestive of antigenic drive. Scalp TCR repertoire analysis is complicated because resident alphabeta T cells in normal human skin are also sequenced, whereas mouse skin is dominated by gammadelta T cells. TCR sequences shared between patients were less clear than in mice, possibly partly because of HLA diversity in the patient population.

The library was built by means of the immunoSEQ multiplex PCR assay. For TCR sequencing, RNA was extracted from every sample and reverse transcribed into cDNA to serve as template. First-strand cDNA was synthesized with SuperScript III using a 2:1 mix of oligo-dT and random hexamers. A synthetic immune receptor repertoire was used to gauge amplification bias, and whatever bias remained was removed computationally. From the authors' description of their analysis: Raw reads were preprocessed to remove errors, and CDR3 was defined by IMGT conventions from the conserved cysteine to phenylalanine. Clonality was calculated as 1 minus Shannon entropy normalized by log2 of the number of productive unique TCRs. Whether scalp clones were CD4 or CD8 was inferred by matching scalp TCRbeta sequences against CD4 and CD8 repertoires sorted from blood. The table comes from immuneACCESS by way of TCRdb, which keeps in-frame sequences with V and J called. Part of the clones is missing from these tables; in studies checked, under half for an unresolved V gene and the rest for unknown reasons. V and J calls and clone size are copied from that table; D and trimming were computed from the DNA. For this sample there are around 140,000 clones; around 86% appear just once. About 15% of the sample belongs to the ten largest clones.

The time point label for this specimen denotes: baseline before oral tofacitinib. From alopecia areata patients, peripheral blood was collected along with lesional scalp punch biopsies. After PBMCs were isolated by density centrifugation and stained for CD3, CD4 and CD8, a FACSAria was used to sort CD4+ and CD8+ T cells. Comment on this clone: Its antigen remains unidentified. No quality values exist for individual bases; no much larger clone is one base distant.

The sample consisted of CD8+ T cells sorted from blood, taken at week 0. This clonotype was obtained from a human donor with alopecia areata.

The DNA sequence is as follows: TGTGCCAGCAGAGAAAACACCGGGGAGCTGTTTTTT. It translates as CASRENTGELFF. Recombination connected TRBV9 to TRBJ2-2; the D gene is not confidently resolved. The cysteine opens and the phenylalanine closes a CDR3 of 12 amino acids. The entry retains the CDR3 DNA only, 36 bases that are in frame from base 1. From the germline V gene, CDR1 is SGDLS and CDR2 is YYNGEE. The trim is 5 bases for V and 2 bases for J, with a gap of 4 bases between the germline ends. The full variable domain, completed from the reference TRBV9 and TRBJ2-2 proteins outside the CDR3, reads DSGVTQTPKHLITATGQRVTLRCSPRSGDLSVYWYQQSLDQGLQFLIQYYNGEERAKGNILERFSAQQFPDLHSELNLSSLELGDSALYFCASRENTGELFFGEGSRLTVL.